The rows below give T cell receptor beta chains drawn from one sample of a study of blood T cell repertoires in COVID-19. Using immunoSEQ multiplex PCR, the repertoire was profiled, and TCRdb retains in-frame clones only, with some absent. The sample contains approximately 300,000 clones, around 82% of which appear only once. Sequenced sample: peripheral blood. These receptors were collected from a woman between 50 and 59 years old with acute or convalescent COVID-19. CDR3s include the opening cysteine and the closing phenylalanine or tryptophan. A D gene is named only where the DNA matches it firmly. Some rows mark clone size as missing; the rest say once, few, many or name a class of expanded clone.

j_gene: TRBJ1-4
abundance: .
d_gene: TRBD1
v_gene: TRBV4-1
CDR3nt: TGCGCCAGCAGCTTGCAGGGGGCTTCAGAAAAACTGTTTTTT
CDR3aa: CASSLQGASEKLFF

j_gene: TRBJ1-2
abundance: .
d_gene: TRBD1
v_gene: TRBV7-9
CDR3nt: TGTGCCAGCAGCCACAGGGGCGCCTTGGGCTACACCTTC
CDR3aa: CASSHRGALGYTF

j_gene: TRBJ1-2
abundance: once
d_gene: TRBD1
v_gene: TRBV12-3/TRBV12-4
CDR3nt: TGTGCCAGCAGACTCACAGGGGTAGATGGCTACACCTTC
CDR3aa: CASRLTGVDGYTF

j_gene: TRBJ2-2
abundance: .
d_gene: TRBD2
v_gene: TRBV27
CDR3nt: TGTGCCAGCAGTCGTAATAGCGGGGTCACCGGGGAGCTGTTTTTT
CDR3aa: CASSRNSGVTGELFF

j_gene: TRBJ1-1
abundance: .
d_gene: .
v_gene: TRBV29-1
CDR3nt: TGCAGCGTTATTTTCAACGACAGATACTCTGAAGCTTTCTTT
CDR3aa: CSVIFNDRYSEAFF

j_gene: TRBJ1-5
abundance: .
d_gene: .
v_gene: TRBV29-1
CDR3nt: TGCAGCGTTGAAGGGACAGCTAATCAGCCCCAGCATTTT
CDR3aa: CSVEGTANQPQHF

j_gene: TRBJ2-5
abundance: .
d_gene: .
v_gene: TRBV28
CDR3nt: TGTGCCAGCAGTCCTTTACGGGACACCCAAGAGACCCAGTACTTC
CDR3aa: CASSPLRDTQETQYF

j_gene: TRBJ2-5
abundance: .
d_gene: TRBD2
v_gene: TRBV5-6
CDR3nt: TGTGCCAGCAGCTTAGCGGGACTGAGGTACCAAGAGACCCAGTACTTC
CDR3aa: CASSLAGLRYQETQYF

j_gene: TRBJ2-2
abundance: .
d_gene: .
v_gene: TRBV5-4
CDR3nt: TGTGCCCTCTACACTAGCAACACCGGGGAGCTGTTTTTT
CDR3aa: CALYTSNTGELFF

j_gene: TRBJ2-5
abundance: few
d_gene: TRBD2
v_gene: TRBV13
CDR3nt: TGTGCCAGCAGCTTTACCCGGACTAGGCTGGAGACCCAGTACTTC
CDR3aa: CASSFTRTRLETQYF

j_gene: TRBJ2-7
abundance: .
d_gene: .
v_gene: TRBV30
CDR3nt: TGTGCCTGGACCCTGCCAGGGGTCTACGAGCAGTACTTC
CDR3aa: CAWTLPGVYEQYF

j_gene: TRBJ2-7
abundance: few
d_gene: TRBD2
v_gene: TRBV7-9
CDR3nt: TGTGCCAGCAGCTCGGCCGGGACACGGGAGGGGCAGTACTTC
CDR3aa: CASSSAGTREGQYF

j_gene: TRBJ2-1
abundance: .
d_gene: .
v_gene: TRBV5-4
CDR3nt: TGTGCCAGCAGCCCCGATTCGACAGGTTCATATGAGCAGTTCTTC
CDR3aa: CASSPDSTGSYEQFF

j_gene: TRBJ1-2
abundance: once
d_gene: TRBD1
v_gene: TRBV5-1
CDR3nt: TGCGCCAGCAGCTTTTCAGGGGGCGCAGGGGGCTACACCTTC
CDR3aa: CASSFSGGAGGYTF

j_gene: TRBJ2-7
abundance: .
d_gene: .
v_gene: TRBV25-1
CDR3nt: TGTGCCAGCAGTGTCCCTCCAGGGGAGCAGTACTTC
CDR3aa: CASSVPPGEQYF

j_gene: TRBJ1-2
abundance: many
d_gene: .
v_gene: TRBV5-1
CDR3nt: TGCGCCAGCAGCTTGCTAGGTGACGGCTACACCTTC
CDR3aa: CASSLLGDGYTF

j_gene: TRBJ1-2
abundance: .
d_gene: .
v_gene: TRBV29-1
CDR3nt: TGCAGCGTTGAAGGGACAGTACCGAACTATGGCTACACCTTC
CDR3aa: CSVEGTVPNYGYTF

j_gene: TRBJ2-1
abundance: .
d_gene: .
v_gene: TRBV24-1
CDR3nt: TGTGCCACCAGTGATTCCGGCTCTAGCTCCTACAATGAGCAGTTCTTC
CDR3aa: CATSDSGSSSYNEQFF

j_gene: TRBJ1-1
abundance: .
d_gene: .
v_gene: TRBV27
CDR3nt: TGTGCCAGCAGTTTATCCGCGGGGGGCCGCGTGAACACTGAAGCTTTCTTT
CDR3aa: CASSLSAGGRVNTEAFF

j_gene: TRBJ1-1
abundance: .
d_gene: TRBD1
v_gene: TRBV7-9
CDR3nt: TGTGCCAGCAGCAAACGGACAGGGGTTAGAACTGAAGCTTTCTTT
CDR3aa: CASSKRTGVRTEAFF

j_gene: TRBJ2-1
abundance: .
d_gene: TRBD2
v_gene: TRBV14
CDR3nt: TGTGCCAGCAGCCGACTAGCGGGAGGGAACAATGAGCAGTTCTTC
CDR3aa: CASSRLAGGNNEQFF

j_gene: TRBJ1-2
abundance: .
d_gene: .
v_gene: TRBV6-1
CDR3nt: TGTGCCAGCAGTGAAGACAGAACCCCCTATGGCTACACCTTC
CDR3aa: CASSEDRTPYGYTF

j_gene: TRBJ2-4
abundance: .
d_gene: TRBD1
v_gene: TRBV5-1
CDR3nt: TGCGCCAGCAGCTTAGGGGACAGAAACATTCAGTACTTC
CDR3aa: CASSLGDRNIQYF

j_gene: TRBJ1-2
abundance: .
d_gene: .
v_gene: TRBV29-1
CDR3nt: TGCAGCGTTGAGACAACCATCTATGGCTACACCTTC
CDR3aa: CSVETTIYGYTF

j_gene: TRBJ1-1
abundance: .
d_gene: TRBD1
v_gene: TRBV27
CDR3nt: TGTGCCAGCAGCCACGGACAGGTCACTGAAGCTTTCTTT
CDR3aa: CASSHGQVTEAFF

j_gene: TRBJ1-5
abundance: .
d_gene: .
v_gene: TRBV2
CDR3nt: TGTGCCAGCAGTGAAGGGACAGAAAATCAGCCCCAGCATTTT
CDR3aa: CASSEGTENQPQHF

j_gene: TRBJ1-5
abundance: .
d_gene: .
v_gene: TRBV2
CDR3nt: TGTGCCAGCAGTGTTCTAGGTCGCCAGCCCCAGCATTTT
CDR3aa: CASSVLGRQPQHF

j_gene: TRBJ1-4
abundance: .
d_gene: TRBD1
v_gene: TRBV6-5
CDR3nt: TGTGCCAGCACCCGGGACAGGGCTAATGAAAAACTGTTTTTT
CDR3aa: CASTRDRANEKLFF

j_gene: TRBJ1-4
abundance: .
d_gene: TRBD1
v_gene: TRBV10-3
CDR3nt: TGTGCCATCAGGGACGACAGGGGAGGTGAAAAACTGTTTTTT
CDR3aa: CAIRDDRGGEKLFF

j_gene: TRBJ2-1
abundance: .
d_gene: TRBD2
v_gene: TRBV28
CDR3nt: TGTGCCAGCAGTTCGATTCTTAGCGGGAGAGTCTATGAGCAGTTCTTC
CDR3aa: CASSSILSGRVYEQFF

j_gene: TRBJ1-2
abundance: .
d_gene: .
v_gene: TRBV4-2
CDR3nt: TGTGCCAGCAGCCAAGAAGCCTATGGCTACACCTTC
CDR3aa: CASSQEAYGYTF

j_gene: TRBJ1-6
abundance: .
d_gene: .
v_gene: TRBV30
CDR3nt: TGTGCCTGGATCGGCAGGCGAAATTCACCCCTCCACTTT
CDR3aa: CAWIGRRNSPLHF

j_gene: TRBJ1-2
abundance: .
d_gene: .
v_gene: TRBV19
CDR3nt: TGTGCCAGTAGTAACCCGGGGACACCCGATAACTATGGCTACACCTTC
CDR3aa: CASSNPGTPDNYGYTF

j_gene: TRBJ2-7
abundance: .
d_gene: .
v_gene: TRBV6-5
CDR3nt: TGTGCCAGCAGTTTCCCGACTAGTGGGGCCTACGAGCAGTACTTC
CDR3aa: CASSFPTSGAYEQYF

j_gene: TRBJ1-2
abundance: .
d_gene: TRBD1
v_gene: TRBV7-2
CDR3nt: TGTGCCAGCAGCTTAGTGGGACAGGGGCTCGATGGCTACACCTTC
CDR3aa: CASSLVGQGLDGYTF

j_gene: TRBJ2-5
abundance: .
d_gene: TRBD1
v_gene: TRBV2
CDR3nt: TGTGCCAGCAGGGGACAGGGGGGTACTGAAGAGACCCAGTACTTC
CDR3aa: CASRGQGGTEETQYF

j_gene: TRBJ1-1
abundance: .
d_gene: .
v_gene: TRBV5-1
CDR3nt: TGCGCCAGCACCCGAGGGGACACGAACACTGAAGCTTTCTTT
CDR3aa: CASTRGDTNTEAFF

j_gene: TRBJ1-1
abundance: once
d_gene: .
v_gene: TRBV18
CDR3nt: TGTGCCAGCTCACCTCGGACAGTTCGAGACACTGAAGCTTTCTTT
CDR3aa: CASSPRTVRDTEAFF

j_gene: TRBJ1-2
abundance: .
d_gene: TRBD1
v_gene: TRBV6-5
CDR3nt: TGTGCCAGCAGTCAGGGGGACTATGGCTACACCTTC
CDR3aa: CASSQGDYGYTF

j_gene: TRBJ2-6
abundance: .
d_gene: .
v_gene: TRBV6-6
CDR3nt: TGTGCCAGTTTAGCCTACTCTGGGGCCAACGTCCTGACTTTC
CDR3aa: CASLAYSGANVLTF

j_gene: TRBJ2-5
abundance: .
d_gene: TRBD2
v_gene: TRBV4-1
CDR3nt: TGCGCCAGCAGCCAATCCCCCCGGGGGGGCGCGGAAGAGACCCAGTACTTC
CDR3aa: CASSQSPRGGAEETQYF

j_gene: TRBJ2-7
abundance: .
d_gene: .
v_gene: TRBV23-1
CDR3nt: TGCGCCAGCAGACACGACATGACCTACGAGCAGTACTTC
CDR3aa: CASRHDMTYEQYF